Following are 32 T cell receptor beta chains from one sample sequenced in a study of T cell clusters in autoimmune cytopenias. Roughly 38,000 genome equivalents of blood DNA were amplified for TRB. Multiplex touch-down PCR amplified TRB using TRB-A and TRB-B pools in one tube. TCRdb reprocessed the multiplex PCR reads, keeping one entry per CDR3 protein, no DNA. Its table records 890 or so distinct CDR3 sequences. The sequenced sample was peripheral blood. Source of these receptors: a human donor with an autoimmune cytopenia or autoimmune hepatitis (not recorded which).

By frequency, this clonotype is medium-sized. The rearrangement links TRBV12-5 to TRBJ2-4; the D call from TCRdb, TRBD1, cannot be confirmed without DNA. Germline CDR1 reads LGHNT; CDR2 reads FRNRAP. The CDR3 is made up of 15 amino acids. This chain's CDR3 is CASGHQTDPKNIQYF. Complete variable domain (other parts from reference TRBV12-5 and TRBJ2-4): DARVTQTPRHKVTEMGQEVTMRCQPILGHNTVFWYRQTMMQGLELLAYFRNRAPLDDSGMPKDRFSAEMPDATLATLKIQPSEPRDSAVYFCASGHQTDPKNIQYFGAGTRLSVL.

This clonotype is classed as medium-sized (0.01 to 0.1%) by frequency. The genes are TRBV5-1 and TRBJ2-5; TCRdb's D call of TRBD1 is untestable without DNA. The CDR3 covers 11 residues. The germline V gene encodes CDR1 SGHRS and CDR2 YFSETQ. Here the CDR3 reads CASAREETQYF.

Considering frequency, this clonotype is large (0.1 to 1%). This rearrangement joins TRBV27 to TRBJ1-6. The length of the CDR3 is 15 residues. The germline V gene encodes CDR1 MNHEY and CDR2 SMNVEV (reference sequence). The CDR3 loop reads CASTLGGNYNSPLHF.

This clonotype ranks as medium-sized in terms of frequency. The J gene is TRBJ1-5, the V gene TRBV10-3. The length of the CDR3 is 12 residues. The germline V gene encodes CDR1 ENHRY and CDR2 SYGVKD. The CDR3 is CAISESDQPQHF.

The V gene is TRBV7-9, the J gene TRBJ1-2; the TCRdb D gene call, TRBD1, has no DNA to confirm it. Germline values: CDR1 SEHNR, CDR2 FQNEAQ (reference sequence). The CDR3 is 16 amino acids. CDR3 in amino acids: CASSLLPGAPKGGYTF.

This clonotype registers large by frequency. The rearrangement uses TRBV19 and TRBJ1-2. This CDR3 is 14 amino acids long. In germline, CDR1 is LNHDA, CDR2 SQIVND (reference sequence). The CDR3: CASSRAISNYGYTF.

Frequency places this clonotype as large. The chain has TRBV19 and TRBJ2-1; TCRdb picks TRBD2, but there is no DNA to check that call. The CDR3 length is 18 residues. Germline V CDR1 and CDR2: LNHDA, SQIVND (reference sequence). CDR3 sequence reads: CASNPRDQDPSSYNEQFF.

Considering frequency, this clonotype is medium-sized. The chain has TRBV14 and TRBJ2-2. Per the germline V gene, CDR1 is SGHDN and CDR2 is FVKESK. The CDR3 loop spans 13 amino acids. The CDR3 reads CASSQDPPGELFF.

Judged by frequency, this clonotype is large. This chain joins TRBV7-9 and TRBJ2-3. Per the germline V gene, CDR1 is SEHNR and CDR2 is FQNEAQ (reference sequence). This CDR3 is built from 13 residues. CDR3 in amino acids: CASRRDIFNTQYF.

This chain connects TRBV5-1 to TRBJ2-3; TCRdb's D call of TRBD1 is untestable without DNA. Germline CDR1 and CDR2: SGHRS and YFSETQ. CDR3 length: 18 amino acids. This CDR3 is CASSLEAGDTDSTDTQYF. Full variable domain (missing parts from reference TRBV5-1 and TRBJ2-3): KAGVTQTPRYLIKTRGQQVTLSCSPISGHRSVSWYQQTPGQGLQFLFEYFSETQRNKGNFPGRFSGRQFSNSRSEMNVSTLELGDSALYLCASSLEAGDTDSTDTQYFGPGTRLTVL.

This clonotype is identified as large (0.1 to 1%) from frequency. The chain couples TRBV6-1 to TRBJ2-2; TCRdb calls TRBD1, which cannot be checked without DNA. Germline CDR1 is MNHNS and CDR2 is SASEGT. The CDR3 totals 13 residues. The CDR3 loop reads CASKSGGTGELFF.

The chain combines TRBV7-6 with TRBJ1-4; the D call of TRBD1 rests on TCRdb alone, since no DNA is present to check it. Germline lookup yields CDR1 SGHVS and CDR2 FNYEAQ. There are 14 residues in the CDR3. The CDR3 spells CASSPGTGPEKLFF.

Frequency places this clonotype as medium-sized. V usage is TRBV20-1 and J usage is TRBJ2-3; TCRdb reports TRBD2, a call that lacks DNA to check it against. In germline, CDR1 is DFQATT, CDR2 SNEGSKA (reference sequence). This CDR3 comprises 12 residues. CDR3 loop: CSAGLLAGTQYF.

This clonotype is medium-sized by frequency. The chain links TRBV7-3 to TRBJ1-5; TCRdb indicates TRBD1, and absent DNA this call remains unverified. The CDR3 sequence is 15 residues long. The V gene's germline CDR1 is SGHTA and CDR2 FQGTGA. This chain's CDR3 is CASSLTGGWGQPQHF.

V and J are TRBV28 and TRBJ2-3; TCRdb designates TRBD1, a call that cannot be tested without DNA. Germline lookup yields CDR1 MDHEN and CDR2 SYDVKM. The CDR3 loop spans 16 amino acids. This CDR3 reads CASSSIRQGPTDTQYF. Based on the CDR3 plus reference TRBV28 and TRBJ2-3, the full variable domain is DVKVTQSSRYLVKRTGEKVFLECVQDMDHENMFWYRQDPGLGLRLIYFSYDVKMKEKGDIPEGYSVSREKKERFSLILESASTNQTSMYLCASSSIRQGPTDTQYFGPGTRLTVL.

J is TRBJ1-4 and V is TRBV10-1. Germline V lookup: CDR1 WNHNN, CDR2 SYGVQD (reference sequence). The CDR3 sequence is 14 residues long. The chain's CDR3 is CASSEPRIGGKLFF.

Judged by frequency, this clonotype is large (0.1 to 1%). CDR3 amino acids: CASSGRPYNEQFF. The gene calls are TRBV6-5 and TRBJ2-1; with no DNA, the TCRdb D assignment of TRBD1 cannot be verified. CDR3 length equals 13 residues. CDR1 MNHEY and CDR2 SVGAGI come from the germline V gene.

Its frequency marks this clonotype as large. V and J are TRBV19 and TRBJ1-5. The CDR3 extends over 13 amino acids. Germline values: CDR1 LNHDA, CDR2 SQIVND (reference sequence). The CDR3 spells CASNQGGNQPQHF.

This clonotype is classed as medium-sized by frequency. The CDR3 region is CASRSFGAGGYEQYF. This chain links TRBV6-2 or TRBV6-3 with TRBJ2-7; TCRdb gives TRBD1 as the D gene, but with no DNA this cannot be confirmed. This CDR3 has 15 residues. Germline CDR1 MNHEY, CDR2 SVGEGT.

This clonotype ranks as medium-sized in terms of frequency. The chain joins TRBV5-1 to TRBJ1-6; the TRBD1 assignment by TCRdb is unverifiable without DNA. Looked up from germline, CDR1 is SGHRS and CDR2 is YFSETQ. The CDR3 consists of 14 residues. This CDR3 is CASSLGGNNSPLHF.

CDR3 sequence: CASSSTPTGVFNSPLHF. This sequence joins TRBV5-1 and TRBJ1-6; TCRdb lists TRBD1, though no DNA is available to test this call. The CDR3 extends over 17 amino acids. In germline, CDR1 is SGHRS, CDR2 YFSETQ.

This clonotype is deemed large by its frequency. The J gene is TRBJ2-4, the V gene TRBV19; TCRdb gives TRBD1 as the D gene, but with no DNA this cannot be confirmed. Germline loops: CDR1 LNHDA, CDR2 SQIVND (reference sequence). CDR3 length: 13 amino acids. The CDR3 loop reads CASSIPPSNIQYF.

By frequency, this clonotype is medium-sized. V is TRBV18 and J is TRBJ2-7; the TCRdb D gene call, TRBD2, has no DNA to confirm it. CDR3 length: 13 residues. The germline gives CDR1 KGHSH, CDR2 LQKENI. This chain's CDR3 is CASTLPGTYEQYF.

Judged by frequency, this clonotype is medium-sized (0.01 to 0.1%). This chain connects TRBV5-6 to TRBJ2-7; TCRdb's D call of TRBD2 is untestable without DNA. The CDR3 runs to 15 residues. Germline CDR1 SGHDT, CDR2 YYEEEE. The CDR3 region is CATHRWGLPAYEQYF.

This clonotype registers medium-sized by frequency. The chain combines TRBV5-4 with TRBJ1-1; TCRdb lists TRBD1, though no DNA is available to test this call. The CDR3 spans 14 residues. The germline CDR1 and CDR2 sequences are SGHNT and YYREEE (reference sequence). The CDR3 region is CASNPGAVNTEAFF.

By frequency, this clonotype is medium-sized. The gene calls are TRBV6-1 and TRBJ1-5. The CDR3 contains 13 residues. Germline V gene data show CDR1 as MNHNS and CDR2 as SASEGT. CDR3 in amino acids: CASSEAENQPQHF.

By frequency, this clonotype registers medium-sized. The chain couples TRBV7-9 to TRBJ2-7; TCRdb's D call of TRBD1 is untestable without DNA. The CDR3 consists of 14 residues. Germline-derived CDR1 and CDR2 are SEHNR and FQNEAQ (reference sequence). This chain's CDR3 is CASSLEDRGLEQYF. Full variable domain (rest looked up from reference TRBV7-9 and TRBJ2-7): DTGVSQNPRHKITKRGQNVTFRCDPISEHNRLYWYRQTLGQGPEFLTYFQNEAQLEKSRLLSDRFSAERPKGSFSTLEIQRTEQGDSAMYLCASSLEDRGLEQYFGPGTRLTVT.

This clonotype is identified as large from frequency. V usage is TRBV27 and J usage is TRBJ2-2; as DNA is missing, the TRBD2 call by TCRdb cannot be tested. This CDR3 comprises 14 residues. CDR1 and CDR2 (germline): MNHEY, SMNVEV (reference sequence). The chain's CDR3 is CASSPSSLYGELFF.

This clonotype is identified as large from frequency. The chain links TRBV30 to TRBJ1-4; TCRdb names TRBD1, which stays unverified in the absence of DNA. The germline V gene has CDR1 GTSNPN and CDR2 SVGIG (reference sequence). The CDR3 loop spans 15 amino acids. This CDR3 is CAWSASTEIREKLFF.

According to its frequency, this clonotype is hyperexpanded (1% or more). The chain couples TRBV6-5 to TRBJ2-5; with no DNA, the TCRdb D assignment of TRBD2 cannot be verified. The CDR3 covers 14 residues. Germline assignment: CDR1 MNHEY and CDR2 SVGAGI. The CDR3 is CASSPRGSEETQYF.

The CDR3 reads CASSLERGGGQYF. This chain joins TRBV11-2 and TRBJ2-7; no DNA is available, so the TRBD1 call from TCRdb remains unchecked. This CDR3 has 13 amino acids. CDR1 and CDR2 from the germline V gene are SGHAT and FQNNGV.

Measured by frequency, this clonotype is hyperexpanded. The chain carries TRBV19 and TRBJ2-1; TCRdb calls TRBD2, which cannot be checked without DNA. This CDR3 spans 15 amino acids. Per the germline V gene, CDR1 is LNHDA and CDR2 is SQIVND (reference sequence). The CDR3 sequence is CASRKKREGRNEQFF.